The 23 T cell receptor beta chains below were found in one sample sequenced in a study of cytomegalovirus exposure and HLA in healthy donors. TCRdb keeps only in-frame clones here, not all; method: immunoSEQ multiplex PCR. The repertoire holds about 160,000 clones, with roughly 95% as singletons. The sequencing sample was made of PBMCs. The receptor source for this set is a young woman in good health and CMV-seronegative.

This chain uses TRBV7-8 with TRBJ2-7; 8 bases fit TRBD1. CDR1 and CDR2 (germline): SGHVS, FQNEAQ. Trimming took 8 bases from V and 0 from J; bases not matched to a gene: 9. This CDR3 is built from 15 residues. This CDR3 is CASSEDRVISYEQYF. The CDR3 DNA follows: TGTGCCAGCTCCGAGGACAGGGTTATCTCCTACGAGCAGTACTTC.

The chain has TRBV30 and TRBJ1-2; 7 bases are a match to TRBD1. Germline V gene lookup returns CDR1 GTSNPN and CDR2 SVGIG (reference sequence). V was clipped by 1 base and J by 1 base; unmatched bases: 6. The CDR3 length is 15 residues. DNA of the CDR3: TGTGCCTGGAGTGCAGGGGGTCGGCTTAACTATGGCTACACCTTC. Translation: CAWSAGGRLNYGYTF.

V and J are TRBV19 and TRBJ2-1, with a tentative D call TRBD2 (7 bases). The germline CDR1 and CDR2 sequences are LNHDA and SQIVND (reference sequence). Trimming pared 4 bases from V and 0 bases from J, leaving 10 bases between. This CDR3 is built from 15 residues. The CDR3 nucleotides read TGTGCCAGTAGTAAAGGGGGGGTCTCCTACAATGAGCAGTTCTTC. Translation gives CASSKGGVSYNEQFF.

This chain joins TRBV29-1 and TRBJ1-1; TRBD1 matches at 9 bases. Germline V gene data show CDR1 as SQVTM and CDR2 as ANQGSEA. J gave up 6 bases and V 3 bases, and 8 bases lay outside the gene matches. The CDR3 is 14 residues long. CDR3 sequence reads: CSVDQRWTGAEAFF. The CDR3 nucleotides read TGCAGCGTTGACCAACGATGGACAGGGGCTGAAGCTTTCTTT.

V gene TRBV6-1 combines with J gene TRBJ1-5; no definite D call. Germline lookup yields CDR1 MNHNS and CDR2 SASEGT. Trimming shortened V by 7 bases and J by 6 bases, and 19 bases separated the two germline ends. The CDR3 has 15 residues. The CDR3 protein is CASIGRASRAQPQHF. The CDR3 DNA is TGTGCCAGCATTGGGAGGGCCTCGAGAGCTCAGCCCCAGCATTTT.

The chain links TRBV5-5 to TRBJ2-2; TRBD2 aligns across 11 bases. This CDR3 has 15 residues. CDR1 and CDR2 from the germline V gene are SGHKS and YYEKEE (reference sequence). Trimming took 3 bases from V and 6 from J; bases not matched to a gene: 4. CDR3 in amino acids: CASSSMTSGAGELFF. The CDR3 DNA sequence: TGTGCCAGCAGCTCGATGACTAGCGGGGCCGGGGAGCTGTTTTTT.

The J gene is TRBJ2-7, the V gene TRBV4-1; D is unclear. Deletions cut 0 bases from V and 7 bases from J, with 10 bases between. Germline CDR1 is MGHRA and CDR2 is YSYEKL. This CDR3 has 13 amino acids. For the CDR3, the DNA is TGCGCCAGCAGCCAAGAGCCCGCGCTTGAGCAGTACTTC. Its translation: CASSQEPALEQYF.

The chain joins TRBV4-1 to TRBJ1-5; D is uncertain. Germline CDR1 and CDR2: MGHRA and YSYEKL. The germline V and J ends were trimmed by 3 bases and 2 bases, with 8 bases remaining between them. The CDR3 is 14 amino acids. CDR3 nucleotides: TGCGCCAGCAGCCAGGCCGGGGGCAATCAGCCCCAGCATTTT. Protein sequence: CASSQAGGNQPQHF.

CDR3 region: CASSPQGAGYGYTF. CDR3 coding DNA: TGCGCCAGCAGCCCACAGGGGGCTGGCTATGGCTACACCTTC. The rearrangement uses TRBV4-1 and TRBJ1-2, with 9 nucleotides matching TRBD1. Germline trimming cut 4 bases from V and 4 bases from J; bases unmatched to any gene: 4. The CDR3 totals 14 residues. CDR1 MGHRA and CDR2 YSYEKL come from the germline V gene.

The chain joins TRBV29-1 to TRBJ1-3; weak D call: TRBD1 (6 bases). V was pared by 7 bases and J by 0 bases, with 16 bases between. This CDR3 spans 15 amino acids. Germline lookup yields CDR1 SQVTM and CDR2 ANQGSEA. The CDR3 here is CSAINDRNSGNTIYF. Written as DNA, the CDR3 is TGCAGCGCAATAAACGACAGGAACTCTGGAAACACCATATATTTT.

The chain recombines TRBV7-2 with TRBJ2-5; D is unclear. In germline, CDR1 is SGHTA, CDR2 FQGNSA. V lost 1 base to trimming and J lost 2 bases, with 8 bases between them. The CDR3 contains 14 residues. The CDR3 nucleotides read TGTGCCAGCAGCTTAGTTCCCCAGCAAGAGACCCAGTACTTC. The encoded protein is CASSLVPQQETQYF. Using reference TRBV7-2 and TRBJ2-5 for the parts outside the CDR3, the full variable domain is GAGVSQSPSNKVTEKGKDVELRCDPISGHTALYWYRQSLGQGLEFLIYFQGNSAPDKSGLPSDRFSAERTGGSVSTLTIQRTQQEDSAVYLCASSLVPQQETQYFGPGTRLLVL.

This chain links TRBV7-9 with TRBJ1-1; 7 bases are shared with TRBD1. The germline V gene encodes CDR1 SEHNR and CDR2 FQNEAQ (reference sequence). J gave up 1 base and V 4 bases, and 9 bases lay outside the gene matches. This CDR3 has 16 residues. Written as DNA, the CDR3 is TGTGCCAGCAGCTCCTACTTGACAGGGCGGAACACTGAAGCTTTCTTT. This codes for CASSSYLTGRNTEAFF.

Comment on this clone: Other DNA sequences in this specimen translate into the identical CDR3. The chain carries TRBV6-1 and TRBJ2-7; a possible D gene is TRBD2 (6 bases). V was clipped by 1 base and J by 2 bases, with 9 bases between them. This CDR3 is built from 14 residues. The germline V gene encodes CDR1 MNHNS and CDR2 SASEGT. In nucleotides, the CDR3 is TGTGCCAGCAGTGAAGGCGGGGCCCCCTACGAGCAGTACTTC. Encoded protein: CASSEGGAPYEQYF.

The chain couples TRBV25-1 to TRBJ2-1; 11 nucleotides match TRBD2. The germline V gene has CDR1 MGHDK and CDR2 SYGVNS. The junction had 7 bases not matched to a gene; V was cut back by 1 base and J by 5 bases. The CDR3 has 17 amino acids. CDR3 protein: CASSEFIGTSGNNEQFF. CDR3 nucleotide sequence: TGTGCCAGCAGTGAATTCATTGGGACTAGCGGAAACAATGAGCAGTTCTTC.

The chain uses TRBV21-1 and TRBJ1-1. TRBV21-1 is a recognized pseudogene. CDR3 size: 13 residues. CDR3 sequence reads: CASSLPRETEAFF. The CDR3 nucleotides are TGTGCCAGCAGCCTGCCCCGGGAGACTGAAGCTTTCTTT.

V is TRBV9 and J is TRBJ2-3; a possible D gene is TRBD1 (5 bases). This CDR3 comprises 15 residues. Trimming stripped 1 base from V and 0 bases from J, with 9 bases between. Per the germline V gene, CDR1 is SGDLS and CDR2 is YYNGEE. DNA of the CDR3: TGTGCCAGCAGCGTACAGGGATCTAGCACAGATACGCAGTATTTT. As protein: CASSVQGSSTDTQYF.

This clone was counted once. The chain combines TRBV23-1 with TRBJ2-5, with D possibly matching TRBD2 (5 bases). TRBV23-1 is noted as an ORF with a role that remains uncertain. With 4 bases removed from V and 5 bases from J, the gap between germline ends came to 17 bases. This CDR3 is 15 amino acids long. The CDR3, as DNA: TGCGCCAGCAGTCGAGGGTGCCCCGGCGGGGAGACCCAGTACTTC. Translation: CASSRGCPGGETQYF.

V usage is TRBV19 and J usage is TRBJ2-7; possible D gene TRBD1, 5 bases. V shed 4 bases and J shed 1 base, with 14 bases lying between them. The CDR3 runs 15 residues. The germline V gene has CDR1 LNHDA and CDR2 SQIVND (reference sequence). CDR3: CASSTSRQGSYEQYF. The DNA for the CDR3 is TGTGCCAGTAGTACAAGTCGCCAGGGATCCTACGAGCAGTACTTC.

The chain employs TRBV27 and TRBJ1-1; 7 bases line up with TRBD1. CDR3 size: 14 residues. The germline V gene has CDR1 MNHEY and CDR2 SMNVEV (reference sequence). V was clipped by 1 base and J by 2 bases; unmatched bases: 1. The CDR3 loop is CASSLWDSNTEAFF. Written as DNA, the CDR3 is TGTGCCAGCAGTTTATGGGACAGTAACACTGAAGCTTTCTTT.

This rearrangement joins TRBV1 to TRBJ2-1; the DNA was not used to check the table's D call, TRBD2. TRBV1 is annotated as a pseudogene. The CDR3 runs to 18 residues. CDR3: CTSSQGQTSGGIWDEQFF. In DNA form, the CDR3 reads TGCACCAGCAGCCAAGGACAAACTAGCGGGGGGATTTGGGATGAGCAGTTCTTC.

The chain joins TRBV5-1 to TRBJ2-5, with D possibly being TRBD2 (7 bases). CDR1 is SGHRS, CDR2 YFSETQ, per germline. The CDR3 loop spans 13 amino acids. The V and J ends lost 5 bases and 4 bases respectively, with 12 bases between them. Written as DNA, the CDR3 is TGCGCCAGCAGTTTCGGGGGGCCAGAGACCCAGTACTTC. Its protein product is CASSFGGPETQYF.

This clone was detected only once. The chain carries TRBV29-1 and TRBJ2-1, with TRBD2 as a possible D gene (6 bases). Germline CDR1 and CDR2: SQVTM and ANQGSEA. The CDR3 is made up of 15 amino acids. V shed 4 bases and J shed 7 bases, with 20 bases lying between them. This CDR3 reads CSVVRRGLIGNEQFF. DNA for the CDR3: TGCAGCGTTGTGCGGCGGGGTCTTATAGGGAATGAGCAGTTCTTC.

V usage is TRBV9 and J usage is TRBJ1-1; D may be TRBD1 (6 bases). The CDR3 is 13 amino acids. The V end was cut by 8 bases, the J end by 3 bases, with 14 bases between. Germline V CDR1 and CDR2: SGDLS, YYNGEE. The CDR3: CASGGGQDTEAFF. The CDR3 DNA sequence: TGTGCCAGTGGGGGGGGGCAAGACACTGAAGCTTTCTTT.